This T cell receptor (beta chain) comes out of a study of identical twins. Study-wide findings and caveats: Within cord blood, abundant beta clonotypes carried fewer insertions, but memory repertoires showed no such trend.

This clonotype was counted at least ten times. Its antigen is still unknown. MiXCR, run by TCRdb on the 5' RACE reads, gives a single entry per CDR3 protein. Of some 96,000 distinct CDR3 sequences listed, under 6.5% are singletons. Looked up from germline, CDR1 is KGHDR and CDR2 is SFDVKD. The CDR3 loop spans 12 amino acids. Trimming removed 6 bases from V and 4 bases from J, with 6 bases in between. The sample taken for sequencing was memory T cells sorted from blood. This chain links TRBV24-1 with TRBJ2-1; no reliable D call. The sequence was collected from a woman between 50 and 59 years old in good health. Here the CDR3 DNA reads TGTGCCACCAGTCGAGGTTACAATGAGCAGTTCTTC. This encodes CATSRGYNEQFF.